There are a few counts of the clone carrying this T cell receptor beta chain. Its antigen is not identified. Construction of TCR beta libraries was performed using quantitative 5'-RACE with molecular barcodes. MiXCR, run by TCRdb on the 5' RACE reads, gives a single entry per CDR3 protein. Of around 250,000 distinct CDR3 sequences listed, roughly a third are singletons. The data were taken from a study of CD8 T cells in ankylosing spondylitis. Whole-study results and caveats: Disease-associated clones were reportedly significantly overrepresented in matched ankylosing spondylitis synovial fluid. A TCR beta motif of fewer than 10 highly homologous variants seemed to mark ankylosing spondylitis blood. In peripheral blood, disease-linked CD8+ clones occurred at relatively low frequencies.

This receptor was taken from a male donor with ankylosing spondylitis or in good health (not recorded which). Sequencing input: blood, either unsorted or a sorted T cell fraction (not recorded which).

CDR3 nucleotides: TGTGCCAGCAGCCCGACTAGCGGTCGGACCGGGGAGCTGTTTTTT. Translating gives CASSPTSGRTGELFF. V usage is TRBV5-6 and J usage is TRBJ2-2, with 9 bases matching TRBD2. With V trimmed by 4 bases and J by 5 bases, 6 bases remained unmatched. This CDR3 spans 15 amino acids. Per the germline V gene, CDR1 is SGHDT and CDR2 is YYEEEE.